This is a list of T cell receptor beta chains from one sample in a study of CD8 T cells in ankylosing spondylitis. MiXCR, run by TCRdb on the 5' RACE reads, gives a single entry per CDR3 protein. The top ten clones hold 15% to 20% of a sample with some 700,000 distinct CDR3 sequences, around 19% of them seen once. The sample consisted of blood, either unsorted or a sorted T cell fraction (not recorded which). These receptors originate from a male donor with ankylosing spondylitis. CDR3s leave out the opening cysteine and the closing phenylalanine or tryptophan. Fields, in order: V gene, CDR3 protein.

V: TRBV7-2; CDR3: ASSLEVGHGYT
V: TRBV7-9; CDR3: ASSPTHGDETQY
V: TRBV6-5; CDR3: ASSYSGTGLKTQY
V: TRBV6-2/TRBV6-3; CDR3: ASSARTGSVGEQF
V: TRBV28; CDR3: ASSLQGAKEYGYT
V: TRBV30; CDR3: AWSLPGIPNYGYT
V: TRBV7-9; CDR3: ASSLRLGQGYEQY
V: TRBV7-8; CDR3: ASSGPASTDTQY
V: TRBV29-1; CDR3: SVRGAGGTGELF
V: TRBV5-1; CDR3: ASSEDRGVTEAF
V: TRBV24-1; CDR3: ATSVGTSGRVTYNEQF
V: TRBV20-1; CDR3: SADDGSTQETQY
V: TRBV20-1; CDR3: SARQGTYEQY
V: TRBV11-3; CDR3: ASSWSGLSGDEQF
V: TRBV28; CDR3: ASSFKGVGLAGAEGISYEQY
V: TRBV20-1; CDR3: SASTQGAASGQPQH
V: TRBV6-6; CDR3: AASRAENSPLH
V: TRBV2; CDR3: ASSEPPSGRRFTYEQY